This TCR beta chain was captured in a study of control samples from healthy donors and cancer patients. The ends were cut back, 5 bases at V and 0 bases at J, with 17 bases in the middle. Germline values: CDR1 MNHEY, CDR2 SMNVEV (reference sequence). The length of the CDR3 is 17 residues. The table came from immunoSEQ multiplex PCR; TCRdb's copy has only in-frame clones and leaves some out. This sample yields roughly 150,000 clones, of which around nine tenths are seen a single time; approximately 1.8% belongs to the top ten. The chain links TRBV27 to TRBJ2-4; D not resolved. The specimen was blood. The sequence was obtained from a man aged 18 to 35 in good health. CDR3 sequence reads: CASSSLVPDGAKNIQYF. The CDR3 DNA is TGTGCCAGCAGTAGCCTGGTACCGGACGGAGCCAAAAACATTCAGTACTTC.